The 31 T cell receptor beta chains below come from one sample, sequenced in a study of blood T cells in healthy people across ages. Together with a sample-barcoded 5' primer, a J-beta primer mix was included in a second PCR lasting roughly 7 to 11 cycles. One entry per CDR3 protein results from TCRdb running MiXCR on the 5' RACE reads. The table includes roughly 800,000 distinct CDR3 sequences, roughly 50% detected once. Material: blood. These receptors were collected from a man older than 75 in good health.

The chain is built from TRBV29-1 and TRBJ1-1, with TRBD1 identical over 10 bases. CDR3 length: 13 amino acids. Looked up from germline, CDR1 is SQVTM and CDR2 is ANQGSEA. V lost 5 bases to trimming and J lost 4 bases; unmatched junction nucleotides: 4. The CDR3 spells CSVIGQGGTEAFF. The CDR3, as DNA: TGCAGCGTTATCGGACAGGGGGGCACTGAAGCTTTCTTT. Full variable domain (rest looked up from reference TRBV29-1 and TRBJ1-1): SAVISQKPSRDICQRGTSLTIQCQVDSQVTMMFWYRQQPGQSLTLIATANQGSEATYESGFVIDKFPISRPNLTFSTLTVSNMSPEDSSIYLCSVIGQGGTEAFFGQGTRLTVV.

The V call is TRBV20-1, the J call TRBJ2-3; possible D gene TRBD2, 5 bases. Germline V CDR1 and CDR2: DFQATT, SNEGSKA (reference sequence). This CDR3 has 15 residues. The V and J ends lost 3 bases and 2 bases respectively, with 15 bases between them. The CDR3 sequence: CSASRLSGLTDTQYF. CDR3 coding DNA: TGCAGTGCTAGCCGGCTAAGCGGCCTCACAGATACGCAGTATTTT.

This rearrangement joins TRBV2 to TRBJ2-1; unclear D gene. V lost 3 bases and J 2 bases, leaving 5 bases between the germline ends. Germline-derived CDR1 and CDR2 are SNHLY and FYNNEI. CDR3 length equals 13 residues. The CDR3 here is CASSDLPYNEQFF. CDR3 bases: TGTGCCAGCAGTGATCTCCCCTACAATGAGCAGTTCTTC.

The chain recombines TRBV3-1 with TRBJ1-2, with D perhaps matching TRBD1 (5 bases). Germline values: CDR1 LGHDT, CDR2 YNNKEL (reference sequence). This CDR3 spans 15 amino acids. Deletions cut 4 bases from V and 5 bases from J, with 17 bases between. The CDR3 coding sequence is TGTGCCAGCAGCCTCGAACCGGGACGCAAATATGGCTACACCTTC. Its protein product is CASSLEPGRKYGYTF.

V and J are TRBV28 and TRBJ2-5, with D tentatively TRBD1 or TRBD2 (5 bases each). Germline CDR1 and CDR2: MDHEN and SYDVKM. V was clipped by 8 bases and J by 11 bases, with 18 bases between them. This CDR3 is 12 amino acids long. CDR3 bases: TGTGCCAGCGCCCGGCCAGGGAGTTCTCAGTACTTC. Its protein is CASARPGSSQYF.

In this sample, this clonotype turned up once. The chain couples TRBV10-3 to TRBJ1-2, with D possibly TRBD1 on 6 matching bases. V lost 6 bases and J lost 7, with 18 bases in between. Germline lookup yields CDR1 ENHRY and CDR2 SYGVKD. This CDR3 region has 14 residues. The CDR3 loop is CAIRETGTGSGYTF. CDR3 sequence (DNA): TGTGCCATCAGGGAGACAGGTACGGGCAGTGGCTACACCTTC.

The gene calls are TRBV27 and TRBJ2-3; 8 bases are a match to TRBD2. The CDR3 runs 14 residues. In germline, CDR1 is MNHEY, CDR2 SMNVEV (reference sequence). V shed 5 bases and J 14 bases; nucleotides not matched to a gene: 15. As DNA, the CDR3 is TGTGCCAGCAGTACGGGAGGGATGCGTAGATACGCGTATTTT. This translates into CASSTGGMRRYAYF.

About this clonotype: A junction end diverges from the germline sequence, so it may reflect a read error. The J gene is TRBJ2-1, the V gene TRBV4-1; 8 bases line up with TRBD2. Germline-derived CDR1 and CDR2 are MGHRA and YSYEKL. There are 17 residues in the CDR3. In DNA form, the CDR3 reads TGCACCAGCAGCCAAGAGGGTAGCGGGGCCTCCTACAATGAGCAGTTCTTC. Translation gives CTSSQEGSGASYNEQFF.

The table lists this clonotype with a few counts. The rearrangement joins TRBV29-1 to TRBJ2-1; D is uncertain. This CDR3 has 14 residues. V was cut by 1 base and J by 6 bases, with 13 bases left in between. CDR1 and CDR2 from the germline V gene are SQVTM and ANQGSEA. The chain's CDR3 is CSVEGQREGNEQFF. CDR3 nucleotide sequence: TGCAGCGTTGAAGGGCAGCGTGAAGGCAATGAGCAGTTCTTC.

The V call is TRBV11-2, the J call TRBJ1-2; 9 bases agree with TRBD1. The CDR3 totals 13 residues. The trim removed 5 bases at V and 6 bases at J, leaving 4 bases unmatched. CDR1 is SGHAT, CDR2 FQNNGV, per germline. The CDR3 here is CASSPRTGDGYTF. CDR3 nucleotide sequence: TGTGCCAGCAGCCCGCGGACAGGGGATGGCTACACCTTC.

The CDR3: CASSRWVATEAFF. Written as DNA, the CDR3 is TGTGCCAGCAGCCGCTGGGTGGCTACTGAAGCTTTCTTT. The rearrangement uses TRBV14 and TRBJ1-1; the D is unclear. The CDR3 length is 13 residues. V was trimmed by 4 bases and J by 5 bases, leaving 11 bases between them. Per the germline V gene, CDR1 is SGHDN and CDR2 is FVKESK.

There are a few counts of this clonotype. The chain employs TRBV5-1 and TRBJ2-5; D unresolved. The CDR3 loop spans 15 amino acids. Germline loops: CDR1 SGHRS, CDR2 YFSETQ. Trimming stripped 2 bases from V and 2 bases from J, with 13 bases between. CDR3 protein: CASSFQALSQETQYF. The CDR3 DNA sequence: TGCGCCAGCAGCTTTCAGGCCCTCTCACAAGAGACCCAGTACTTC.

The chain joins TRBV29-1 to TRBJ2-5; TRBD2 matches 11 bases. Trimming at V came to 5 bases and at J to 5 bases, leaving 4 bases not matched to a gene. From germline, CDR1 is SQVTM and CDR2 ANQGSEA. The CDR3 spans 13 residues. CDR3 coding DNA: TGCAGCGTTTTGGCTAGCGGGGGGGAGACCCAGTACTTC. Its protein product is CSVLASGGETQYF.

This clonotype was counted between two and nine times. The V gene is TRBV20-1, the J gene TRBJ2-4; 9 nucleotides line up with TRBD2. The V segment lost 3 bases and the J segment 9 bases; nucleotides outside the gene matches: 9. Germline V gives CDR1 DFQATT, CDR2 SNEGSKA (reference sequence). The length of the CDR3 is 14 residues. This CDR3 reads CSASGGRAEGIQYF. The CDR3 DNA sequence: TGCAGTGCTAGCGGCGGGAGGGCCGAGGGCATTCAGTACTTC.

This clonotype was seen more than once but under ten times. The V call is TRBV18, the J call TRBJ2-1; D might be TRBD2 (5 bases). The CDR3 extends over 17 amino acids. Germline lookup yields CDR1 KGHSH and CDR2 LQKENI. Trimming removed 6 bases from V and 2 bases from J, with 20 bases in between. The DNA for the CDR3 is TGTGCCAGCTCGCCCCCGAGAGGGCCCCGAACCTACAATGAGCAGTTCTTC. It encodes CASSPPRGPRTYNEQFF.

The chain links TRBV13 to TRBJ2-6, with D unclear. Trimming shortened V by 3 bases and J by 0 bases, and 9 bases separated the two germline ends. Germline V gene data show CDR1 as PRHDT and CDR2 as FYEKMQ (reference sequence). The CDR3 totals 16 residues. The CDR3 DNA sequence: TGTGCCAGCAGCTTTGGACGAAGCTCTGGGGCCAACGTCCTGACTTTC. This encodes CASSFGRSSGANVLTF.

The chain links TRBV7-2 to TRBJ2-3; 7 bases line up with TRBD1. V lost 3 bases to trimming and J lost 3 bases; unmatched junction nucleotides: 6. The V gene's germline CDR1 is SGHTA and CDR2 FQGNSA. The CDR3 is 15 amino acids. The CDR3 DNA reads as TGTGCCAGCAGCTTCGAGGGCAGGGGGACAGATACGCAGTATTTT. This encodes CASSFEGRGTDTQYF.

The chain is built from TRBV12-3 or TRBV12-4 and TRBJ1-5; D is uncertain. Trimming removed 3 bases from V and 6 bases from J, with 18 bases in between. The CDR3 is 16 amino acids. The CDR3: CASSFSGLTLAQPQHF. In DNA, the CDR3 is TGTGCCAGCAGTTTCTCCGGGTTAACTCTAGCTCAGCCCCAGCATTTT.

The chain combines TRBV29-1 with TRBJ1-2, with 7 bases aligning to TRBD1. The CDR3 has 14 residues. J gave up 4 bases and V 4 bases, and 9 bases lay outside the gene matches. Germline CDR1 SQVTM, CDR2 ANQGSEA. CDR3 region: CSVGSAGGGYGYTF. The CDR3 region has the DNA TGCAGCGTTGGTTCGGCAGGGGGTGGCTATGGCTACACCTTC.

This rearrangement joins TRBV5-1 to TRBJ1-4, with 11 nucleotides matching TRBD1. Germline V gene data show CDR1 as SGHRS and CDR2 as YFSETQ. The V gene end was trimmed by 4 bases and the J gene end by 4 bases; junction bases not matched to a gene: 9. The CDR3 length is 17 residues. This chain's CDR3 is CASSKRTGGVNNEKLFF. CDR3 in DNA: TGCGCCAGCAGCAAACGGACAGGGGGCGTAAATAATGAAAAACTGTTTTTT.

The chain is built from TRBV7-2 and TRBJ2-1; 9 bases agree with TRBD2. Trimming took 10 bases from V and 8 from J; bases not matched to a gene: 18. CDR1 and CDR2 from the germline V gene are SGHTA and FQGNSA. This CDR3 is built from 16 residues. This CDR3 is CATELQGGRAFDEQFF. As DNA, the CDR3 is TGTGCCACCGAGCTCCAGGGCGGGAGGGCGTTCGATGAGCAGTTCTTC.

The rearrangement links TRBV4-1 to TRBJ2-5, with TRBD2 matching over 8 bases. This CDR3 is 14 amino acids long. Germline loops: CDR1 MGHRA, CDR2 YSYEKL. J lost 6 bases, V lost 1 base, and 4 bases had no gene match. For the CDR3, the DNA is TGCGCCAGCAGCCAAGGGAGCGGGAGTAAGACCCAGTACTTC. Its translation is CASSQGSGSKTQYF.

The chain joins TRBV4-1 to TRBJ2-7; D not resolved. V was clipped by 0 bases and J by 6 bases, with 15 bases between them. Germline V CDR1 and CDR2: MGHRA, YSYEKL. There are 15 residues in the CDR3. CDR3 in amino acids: CASSQEALSTGEQYF. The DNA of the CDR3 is TGCGCCAGCAGCCAAGAGGCCTTATCAACGGGCGAGCAGTACTTC.

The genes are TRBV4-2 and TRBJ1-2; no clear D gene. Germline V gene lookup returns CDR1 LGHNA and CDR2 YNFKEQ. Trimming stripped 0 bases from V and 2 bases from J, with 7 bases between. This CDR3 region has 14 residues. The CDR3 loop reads CASSQDRWNYGYTF. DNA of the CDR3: TGTGCCAGCAGCCAAGACAGGTGGAACTATGGCTACACCTTC.

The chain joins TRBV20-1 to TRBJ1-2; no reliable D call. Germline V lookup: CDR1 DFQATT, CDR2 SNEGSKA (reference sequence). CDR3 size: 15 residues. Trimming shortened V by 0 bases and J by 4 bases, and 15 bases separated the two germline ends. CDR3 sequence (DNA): TGCAGTGCTAGAGATCTCGACAACTTTTTCTATGGCTACACCTTC. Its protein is CSARDLDNFFYGYTF.

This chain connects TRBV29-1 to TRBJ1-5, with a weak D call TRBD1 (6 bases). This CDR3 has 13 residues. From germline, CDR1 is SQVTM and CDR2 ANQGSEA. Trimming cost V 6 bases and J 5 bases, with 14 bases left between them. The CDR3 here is CSVQTGWDQPQHF. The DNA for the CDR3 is TGCAGCGTGCAAACAGGGTGGGATCAGCCCCAGCATTTT.

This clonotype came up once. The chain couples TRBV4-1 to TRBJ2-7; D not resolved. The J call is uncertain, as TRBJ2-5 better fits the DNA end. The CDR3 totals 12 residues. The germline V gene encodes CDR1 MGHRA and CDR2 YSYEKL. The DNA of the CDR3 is TGCGCCAGCAGCCAGTCGACGGGGACCCAGTACTTC. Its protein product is CASSQSTGTQYF.

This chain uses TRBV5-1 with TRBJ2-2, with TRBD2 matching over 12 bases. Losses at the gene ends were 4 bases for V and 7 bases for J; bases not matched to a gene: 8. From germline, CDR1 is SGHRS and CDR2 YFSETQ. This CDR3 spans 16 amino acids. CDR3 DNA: TGCGCCAGCAGCCCCCGACTAGCGGGAGTGATCGGGGAGCTGTTTTTT. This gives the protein CASSPRLAGVIGELFF. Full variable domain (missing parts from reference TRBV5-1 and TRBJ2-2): KAGVTQTPRYLIKTRGQQVTLSCSPISGHRSVSWYQQTPGQGLQFLFEYFSETQRNKGNFPGRFSGRQFSNSRSEMNVSTLELGDSALYLCASSPRLAGVIGELFFGEGSRLTVL.

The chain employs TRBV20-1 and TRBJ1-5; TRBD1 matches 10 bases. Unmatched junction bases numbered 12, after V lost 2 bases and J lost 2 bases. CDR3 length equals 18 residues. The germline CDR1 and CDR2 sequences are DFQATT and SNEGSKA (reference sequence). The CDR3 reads CSARTGQGGPYGNQPQHF. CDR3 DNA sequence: TGCAGTGCTAGAACAGGACAGGGGGGACCCTACGGCAATCAGCCCCAGCATTTT.

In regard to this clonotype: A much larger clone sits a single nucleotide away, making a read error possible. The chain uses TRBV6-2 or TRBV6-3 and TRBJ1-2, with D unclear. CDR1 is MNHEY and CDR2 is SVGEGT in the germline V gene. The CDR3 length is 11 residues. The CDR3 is CASSRSYDYTF. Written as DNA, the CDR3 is TGTGCCAGCAGTCGAAGCTATGACTACACCTTC.

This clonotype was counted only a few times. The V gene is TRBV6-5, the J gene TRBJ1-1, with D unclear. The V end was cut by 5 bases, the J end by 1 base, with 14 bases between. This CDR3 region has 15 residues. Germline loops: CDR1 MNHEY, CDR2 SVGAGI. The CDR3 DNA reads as TGTGCCAGCAGTCTTATTCAAGGAGGGAACACTGAAGCTTTCTTT. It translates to CASSLIQGGNTEAFF.